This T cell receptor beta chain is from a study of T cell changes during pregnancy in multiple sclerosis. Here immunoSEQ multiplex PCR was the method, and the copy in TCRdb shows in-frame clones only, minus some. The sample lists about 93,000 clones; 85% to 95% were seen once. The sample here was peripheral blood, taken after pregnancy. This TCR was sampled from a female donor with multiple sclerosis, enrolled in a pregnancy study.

CDR3: CASSYAGGSGANVLTF. The DNA of the CDR3 is TGTGCCAGCAGTTACGCAGGGGGCTCTGGGGCCAACGTCCTGACTTTC. The rearrangement links TRBV6-5 to TRBJ2-6, with 7 positions matching TRBD1. V trimming: 2 bases; J trimming: 0 bases; junction bases outside the gene matches: 1. The CDR3 covers 16 residues. In germline, CDR1 is MNHEY, CDR2 SVGAGI.